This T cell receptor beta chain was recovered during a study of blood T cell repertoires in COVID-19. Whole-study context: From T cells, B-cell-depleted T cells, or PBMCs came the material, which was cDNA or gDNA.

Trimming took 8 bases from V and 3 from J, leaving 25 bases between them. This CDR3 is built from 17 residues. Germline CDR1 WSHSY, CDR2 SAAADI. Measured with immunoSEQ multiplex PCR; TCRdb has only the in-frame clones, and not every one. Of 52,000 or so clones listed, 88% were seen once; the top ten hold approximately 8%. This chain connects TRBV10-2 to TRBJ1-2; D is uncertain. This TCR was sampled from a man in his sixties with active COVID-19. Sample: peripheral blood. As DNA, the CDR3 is TGCGCCAGCTCCCGACCGTATCGAGACCGACGGGACTATGGCTACACCTTC. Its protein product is CASSRPYRDRRDYGYTF.